Below are 23 T cell receptor beta chains sequenced from a single sample in a study of OX40 agonist ivuxolimab in advanced cancers. Produced via immunoSEQ multiplex PCR; TCRdb's table is partial and in-frame only. The sample contains roughly 50,000 clones, around nine tenths of which appear only once. The specimen comprised CD4+ or CD8+ T cells sorted from blood, sampled in a trial of the OX40 agonist ivuxolimab. These receptors were obtained from an adult with an advanced solid tumor such as melanoma, head and neck, liver or kidney cancer.

The J gene is TRBJ1-2, the V gene TRBV27; no definite D call. V lost 6 bases, J lost 8 bases, and 10 bases lay in between. Germline CDR1 and CDR2: MNHEY and SMNVEV (reference sequence). The CDR3 runs 11 residues. The CDR3 is CASRGGRGYTF. The CDR3 DNA reads as TGTGCCAGCAGAGGCGGGCGCGGCTACACCTTC.

The J gene is TRBJ2-1, the V gene TRBV7-8; D is undetermined. Between the trimmed V and J ends, which lost 5 bases and 7 bases, there was a span of 18 bases. Germline loops: CDR1 SGHVS, CDR2 FQNEAQ. The CDR3 runs to 15 residues. The CDR3, as DNA: TGTGCCAGCAGCCCCACCCTCGATTCGAATAATGAGCAGTTCTTC. Protein: CASSPTLDSNNEQFF.

This chain links TRBV25-1 with TRBJ2-3; the match to TRBD1 covers 10 bases. The trim removed 4 bases at V and 6 bases at J, leaving 1 base unmatched. The CDR3 runs 13 residues. Germline V gene data show CDR1 as MGHDK and CDR2 as SYGVNS. CDR3 coding DNA: TGTGCCAGCAGTGGACAGGGGGCTGATACGCAGTATTTT. This gives the protein CASSGQGADTQYF.

This clone has only a few counts. The chain is built from TRBV21-1 and TRBJ2-7; the table calls TRBD2, which could not be checked here. TRBV21-1 is annotated as a pseudogene. CDR3 length equals 13 residues. The CDR3 is CASTRRGVGEQYV. The CDR3 nucleotides read TGTGCCAGCACTCGACGGGGGGTGGGCGAGCAGTACGTC.

Only one count was recorded for this clone. The chain uses TRBV9 and TRBJ2-3; no firm D call. Germline V gene data show CDR1 as SGDLS and CDR2 as YYNGEE. V was pared by 0 bases and J by 0 bases, with 11 bases between. CDR3 size: 16 residues. This chain's CDR3 is CASSVGRHSSTDTQYF. CDR3 DNA sequence: TGTGCCAGCAGCGTAGGTCGTCACTCTAGCACAGATACGCAGTATTTT. Complete variable domain (other parts from reference TRBV9 and TRBJ2-3): DSGVTQTPKHLITATGQRVTLRCSPRSGDLSVYWYQQSLDQGLQFLIQYYNGEERAKGNILERFSAQQFPDLHSELNLSSLELGDSALYFCASSVGRHSSTDTQYFGPGTRLTVL.

The chain links TRBV5-6 to TRBJ1-5, with 7 bases that match TRBD1. The V segment lost 3 bases and the J segment 1 base; nucleotides outside the gene matches: 7. The germline gives CDR1 SGHDT, CDR2 YYEEEE. CDR3 size: 16 residues. In DNA, the CDR3 is TGTGCCAGCAGCTACGCTGGACAGGAGAGCAATCAGCCCCAGCATTTT. It is translated as CASSYAGQESNQPQHF.

This clone occurred once. V is TRBV29-1 and J is TRBJ1-1; 10 bases map to TRBD1. J lost 5 bases, V lost 5 bases, and 5 bases had no gene match. Per germline, CDR1 SQVTM and CDR2 ANQGSEA. CDR3 length: 13 residues. The CDR3 reads CSVLDRGRTEAFF. The CDR3 DNA reads TGCAGCGTTCTGGACAGGGGGAGAACTGAAGCTTTCTTT.

This chain uses TRBV19 with TRBJ2-2, with D perhaps matching TRBD2 (5 bases). V lost 6 bases and J 2 bases, leaving 10 bases between the germline ends. The CDR3 extends over 14 amino acids. In germline, CDR1 is LNHDA, CDR2 SQIVND (reference sequence). DNA of the CDR3: TGTGCCAGTAGCCGGGAAGGAAACACCGGGGAGCTGTTTTTT. It specifies CASSREGNTGELFF.

The J gene is TRBJ1-1, the V gene TRBV7-9; maybe TRBD1 (6 bases). Trimming shortened V by 5 bases and J by 0 bases, and 13 bases separated the two germline ends. The CDR3 totals 15 residues. Germline V gene lookup returns CDR1 SEHNR and CDR2 FQNEAQ (reference sequence). CDR3 DNA: TGTGCCAGCAGCACCTCACAGGGTATGAACACTGAAGCTTTCTTT. It is translated as CASSTSQGMNTEAFF.

The chain recombines TRBV21-1 with TRBJ2-5; the table assigns TRBD1, which was not confirmed against the DNA. TRBV21-1 is a documented pseudogene. The CDR3 extends over 13 amino acids. The CDR3 nucleotides read TGTGCCAGCAGCAAATACAGGGAAGAGACCCAGTACTTC. This encodes CASSKYREETQYF.

This clone was detected a few times. The V and J genes are TRBV7-7 and TRBJ2-1, with D possibly called TRBD1 or TRBD2 (5 bases each). CDR3 length equals 13 residues. V shed 5 bases and J shed 5 bases, with 10 bases lying between them. From germline, CDR1 is SSHAT and CDR2 FNYEAQ (reference sequence). CDR3 in amino acids: CASSPGPNNEQFF. In DNA, the CDR3 is TGTGCCAGCAGCCCGGGACCAAACAATGAGCAGTTCTTC.

This clone appeared once. The chain uses TRBV7-9 and TRBJ1-3, with D perhaps TRBD1 (6 bases). The V gene's germline CDR1 is SEHNR and CDR2 FQNEAQ (reference sequence). The CDR3 extends over 16 amino acids. Trimming left V 5 bases short and J 8 bases short, with 22 bases between. The DNA for the CDR3 is TGTGCCAGCAGCGCCCTCGAGGGGCAGGGGTTGGACACCATATATTTT. Translated, it gives CASSALEGQGLDTIYF.

The rearrangement uses TRBV9 and TRBJ2-3; D not certain. Germline V CDR1 and CDR2: SGDLS, YYNGEE. The CDR3 is 15 residues long. V was trimmed by 0 bases and J by 2 bases, leaving 10 bases between them. The CDR3 nucleotides are TGTGCCAGCAGCGTAGTGTGGCTGGACACAGATACGCAGTATTTT. As protein: CASSVVWLDTDTQYF.

This chain links TRBV11-2 with TRBJ2-6, with TRBD1 identical over 9 bases. The CDR3 is 18 residues long. V lost 0 bases to trimming and J lost 3 bases; unmatched junction nucleotides: 6. The germline gives CDR1 SGHAT, CDR2 FQNNGV. In DNA, the CDR3 is TGTGCCAGCAGCTTAGAGGGGACAGGGACTTATGGGGCCAACGTCCTGACTTTC. Amino acids: CASSLEGTGTYGANVLTF.

The CDR3, as DNA: TGCAGCGTTGCGGCAGGGACCTACGAGCAGTACTTC. This translates into CSVAAGTYEQYF. V and J are TRBV29-1 and TRBJ2-7; TRBD1 is a possible D gene (5 bases). The CDR3 totals 12 residues. The germline gives CDR1 SQVTM, CDR2 ANQGSEA. V gave up 4 bases and J gave up 2 bases, with 9 bases separating them.

This chain uses TRBV25-1 with TRBJ2-2; D gene uncertain. The CDR3 totals 12 residues. Germline V gene sequence: CDR1 MGHDK, CDR2 SYGVNS. The V end lost 3 bases, the J end lost 4 bases, and 3 bases lay between the germline ends. The CDR3 nucleotides read TGTGCCAGCAGTGACTCCACCGGGGAGCTGTTTTTT. Protein sequence: CASSDSTGELFF.

V gene TRBV5-1 combines with J gene TRBJ1-2, with TRBD1 as a possible D gene (5 bases). This CDR3 contains 14 residues. The V end lost 0 bases, the J end lost 4 bases, and 10 bases lay between the germline ends. CDR1 is SGHRS, CDR2 YFSETQ, per germline. The CDR3 here is CASSLEQDPYGYTF. The DNA for the CDR3 is TGCGCCAGCAGCTTGGAACAGGACCCCTATGGCTACACCTTC.

The chain couples TRBV7-2 to TRBJ1-5; perhaps TRBD1 as D (5 bases). Germline values: CDR1 SGHTA, CDR2 FQGNSA. V was pared by 5 bases and J by 7 bases, with 12 bases between. This CDR3 has 13 residues. The CDR3 nucleotides are TGTGCCAGCAGCCTAAGGGGAGACCAGCCCCAGCATTTT. As protein: CASSLRGDQPQHF.

The V gene is TRBV29-1, the J gene TRBJ2-7; 10 nucleotides align to TRBD1. The junction had 9 bases not matched to a gene; V was cut back by 7 bases and J by 6 bases. The V gene's germline CDR1 is SQVTM and CDR2 ANQGSEA. The CDR3 extends over 13 amino acids. CDR3 coding DNA: TGCAGCGCGTCCGATGGGACAGGGGCCGAGCAGTACTTC. Translation gives CSASDGTGAEQYF.

CDR3: CASSAEGPIYGYTF. CDR3 bases: TGTGCCAGCAGCGCCGAGGGACCTATTTATGGCTACACCTTC. The J gene is TRBJ1-2, the V gene TRBV7-9; maybe TRBD1 (5 bases). The CDR3 runs to 14 residues. The V gene's germline CDR1 is SEHNR and CDR2 FQNEAQ (reference sequence). Trimming shortened V by 5 bases and J by 5 bases, and 15 bases separated the two germline ends.

V and J are TRBV9 and TRBJ2-2; D possibly corresponds to TRBD1 (5 bases). V lost 0 bases and J lost 7, with 22 bases in between. The CDR3 is 18 residues long. Germline loops: CDR1 SGDLS, CDR2 YYNGEE. The CDR3 region is CASSVGKWLGAVNGELFF. The CDR3 region has the DNA TGTGCCAGCAGCGTAGGGAAGTGGTTAGGGGCCGTAAACGGGGAGCTGTTTTTT.

V gene TRBV28 combines with J gene TRBJ1-5; weak D call: TRBD1 (5 bases). The CDR3 is 16 residues long. The V gene lost 2 bases and the J gene lost 7 bases, with 18 bases spanning the gap. Germline CDR1 reads MDHEN; CDR2 reads SYDVKM. The CDR3 loop is CASSLIVQEANQPQHF. CDR3 in DNA: TGTGCCAGCAGTTTAATCGTACAGGAGGCGAACCAGCCCCAGCATTTT. The full variable domain, with the rest looked up from reference TRBV28 and TRBJ1-5, is DVKVTQSSRYLVKRTGEKVFLECVQDMDHENMFWYRQDPGLGLRLIYFSYDVKMKEKGDIPEGYSVSREKKERFSLILESASTNQTSMYLCASSLIVQEANQPQHFGDGTRLSIL.

V gene TRBV7-9 combines with J gene TRBJ1-2; TRBD1 matches at 7 bases. The CDR3 consists of 15 residues. In germline, CDR1 is SEHNR, CDR2 FQNEAQ (reference sequence). The V and J ends lost 6 bases and 2 bases, in that order; junction bases with no gene match: 9. The CDR3 DNA reads as TGTGCCAGCAGTTTACCTTCGGACAGGAACTATGGCTACACCTTC. Amino acid sequence: CASSLPSDRNYGYTF.